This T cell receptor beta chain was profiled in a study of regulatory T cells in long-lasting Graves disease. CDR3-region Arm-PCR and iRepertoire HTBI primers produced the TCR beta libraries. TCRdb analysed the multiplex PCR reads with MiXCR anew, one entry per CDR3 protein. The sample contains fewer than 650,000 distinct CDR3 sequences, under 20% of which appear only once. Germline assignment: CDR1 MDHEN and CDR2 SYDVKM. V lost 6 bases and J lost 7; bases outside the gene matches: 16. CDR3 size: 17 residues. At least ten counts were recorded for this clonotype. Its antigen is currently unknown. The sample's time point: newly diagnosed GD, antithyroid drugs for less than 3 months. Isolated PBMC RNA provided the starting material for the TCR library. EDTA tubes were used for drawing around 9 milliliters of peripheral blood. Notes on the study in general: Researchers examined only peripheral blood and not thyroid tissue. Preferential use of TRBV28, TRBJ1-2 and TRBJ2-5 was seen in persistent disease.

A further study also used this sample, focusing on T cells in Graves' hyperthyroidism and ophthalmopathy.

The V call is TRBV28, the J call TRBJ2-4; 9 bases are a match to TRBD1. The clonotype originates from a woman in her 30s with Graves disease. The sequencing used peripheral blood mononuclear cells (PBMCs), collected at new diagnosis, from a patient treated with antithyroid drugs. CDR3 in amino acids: CASRSTNRDRVGNIQYF. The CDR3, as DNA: TGTGCCAGCAGATCTACAAACCGGGACAGGGTTGGGAACATTCAGTACTTC.